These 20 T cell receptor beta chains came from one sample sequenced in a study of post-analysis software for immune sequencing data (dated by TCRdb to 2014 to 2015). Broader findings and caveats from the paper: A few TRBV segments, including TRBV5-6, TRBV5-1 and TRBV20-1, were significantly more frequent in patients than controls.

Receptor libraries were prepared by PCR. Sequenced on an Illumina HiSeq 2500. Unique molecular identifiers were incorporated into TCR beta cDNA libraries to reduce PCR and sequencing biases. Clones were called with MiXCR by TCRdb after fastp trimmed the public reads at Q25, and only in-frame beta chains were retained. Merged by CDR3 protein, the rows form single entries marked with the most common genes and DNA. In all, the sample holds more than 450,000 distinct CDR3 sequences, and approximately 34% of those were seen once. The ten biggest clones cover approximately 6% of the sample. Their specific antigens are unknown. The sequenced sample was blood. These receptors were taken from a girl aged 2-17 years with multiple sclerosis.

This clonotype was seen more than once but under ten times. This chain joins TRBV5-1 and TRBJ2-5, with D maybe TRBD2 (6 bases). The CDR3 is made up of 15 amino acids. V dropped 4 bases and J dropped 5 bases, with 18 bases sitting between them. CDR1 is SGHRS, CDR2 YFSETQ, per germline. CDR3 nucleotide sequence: TGCGCCAGCAGCCCCAGCTCAGGAGGGTGGGAGACCCAGTACTTC. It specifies CASSPSSGGWETQYF.

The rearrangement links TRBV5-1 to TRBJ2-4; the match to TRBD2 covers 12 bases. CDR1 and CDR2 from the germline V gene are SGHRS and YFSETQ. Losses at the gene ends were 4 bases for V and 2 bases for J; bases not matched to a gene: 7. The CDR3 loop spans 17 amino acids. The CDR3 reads CASSPVGLAGPKNIQYF. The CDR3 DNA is TGCGCCAGCAGCCCCGTCGGACTAGCGGGGCCCAAAAACATTCAGTACTTC.

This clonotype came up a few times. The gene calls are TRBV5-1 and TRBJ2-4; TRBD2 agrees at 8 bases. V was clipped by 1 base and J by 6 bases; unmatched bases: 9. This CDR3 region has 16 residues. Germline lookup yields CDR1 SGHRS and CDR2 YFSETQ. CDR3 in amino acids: CASSLLGGGLTNIQYF. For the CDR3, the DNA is TGCGCCAGCAGCTTGTTAGGCGGGGGGCTTACAAACATTCAGTACTTC.

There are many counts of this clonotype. CDR3: CASSQDVGDTQYF. The CDR3 DNA reads TGCGCCAGCAGCCAAGATGTAGGGGATACGCAGTATTTT. J is TRBJ2-3 and V is TRBV4-1; unclear D gene. Germline V gene sequence: CDR1 MGHRA, CDR2 YSYEKL. With 0 bases removed from V and 6 bases from J, the gap between germline ends came to 7 bases. The CDR3 is made up of 13 amino acids.

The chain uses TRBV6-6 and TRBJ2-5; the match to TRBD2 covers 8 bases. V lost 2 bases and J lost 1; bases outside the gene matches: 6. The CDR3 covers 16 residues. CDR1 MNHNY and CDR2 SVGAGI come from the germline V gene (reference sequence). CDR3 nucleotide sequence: TGTGCCAGCAGTTACACCGTGACTAGCGTCCAAGAGACCCAGTACTTC. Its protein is CASSYTVTSVQETQYF.

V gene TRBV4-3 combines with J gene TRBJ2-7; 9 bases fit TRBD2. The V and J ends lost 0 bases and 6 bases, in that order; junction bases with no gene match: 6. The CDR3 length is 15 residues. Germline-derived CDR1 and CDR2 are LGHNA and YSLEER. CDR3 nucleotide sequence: TGCGCCAGCAGCCAAGATGCTAGCGGGAAGGTCGAGCAGTACTTC. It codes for CASSQDASGKVEQYF.

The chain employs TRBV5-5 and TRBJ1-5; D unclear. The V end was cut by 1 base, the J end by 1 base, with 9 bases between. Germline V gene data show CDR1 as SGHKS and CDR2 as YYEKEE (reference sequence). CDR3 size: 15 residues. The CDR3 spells CASSLSPRSNQPQHF. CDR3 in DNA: TGTGCCAGCAGCTTGAGTCCGAGGAGCAATCAGCCCCAGCATTTT. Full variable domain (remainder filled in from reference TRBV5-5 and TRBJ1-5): DAGVTQSPTHLIKTRGQQVTLRCSPISGHKSVSWYQQVLGQGPQFIFQYYEKEERGRGNFPDRFSARQFPNYSSELNVNALLLGDSALYLCASSLSPRSNQPQHFGDGTRLSIL.

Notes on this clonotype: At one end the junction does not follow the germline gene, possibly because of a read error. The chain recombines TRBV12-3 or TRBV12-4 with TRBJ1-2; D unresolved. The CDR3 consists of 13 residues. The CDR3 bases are TGTGCCTGCAGTTTTGGTGTCGACTATGGCTACACCTTC. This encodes CACSFGVDYGYTF.

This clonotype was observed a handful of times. The CDR3 DNA reads TGTGCCAGCAGCTCGAACAGGGAGACTGGGGCCAACGTCCTGACTTTC. Protein sequence: CASSSNRETGANVLTF. The chain has TRBV7-3 and TRBJ2-6, with a possible D match to TRBD1 (6 bases). CDR1 and CDR2 (germline): SGHTA, FQGTGA. V was clipped by 4 bases and J by 2 bases, with 12 bases between them. The CDR3 has 16 residues.

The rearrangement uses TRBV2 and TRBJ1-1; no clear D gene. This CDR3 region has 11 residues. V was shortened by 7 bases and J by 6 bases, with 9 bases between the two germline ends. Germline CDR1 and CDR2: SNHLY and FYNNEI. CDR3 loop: CASTAVAEAFF. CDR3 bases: TGTGCCAGCACCGCGGTCGCTGAAGCTTTCTTT.

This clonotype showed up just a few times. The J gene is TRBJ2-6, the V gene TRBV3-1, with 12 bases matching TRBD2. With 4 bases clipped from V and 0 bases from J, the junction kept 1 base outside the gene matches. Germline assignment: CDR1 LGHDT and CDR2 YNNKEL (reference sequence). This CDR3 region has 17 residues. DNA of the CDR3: TGTGCCAGCAGCCTACTAGCGGGAGGCTCTGGGGCCAACGTCCTGACTTTC. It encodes CASSLLAGGSGANVLTF.

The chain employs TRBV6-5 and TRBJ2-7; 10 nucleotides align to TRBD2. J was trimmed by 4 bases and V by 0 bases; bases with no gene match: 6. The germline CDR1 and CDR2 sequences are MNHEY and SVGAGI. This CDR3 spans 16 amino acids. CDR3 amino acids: CASSYSSSGGDYEQYF. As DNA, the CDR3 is TGTGCCAGCAGTTACTCTTCCAGCGGGGGGGATTACGAGCAGTACTTC.

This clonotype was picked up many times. For the CDR3, the DNA is TGTGCCACCAGCAGAGATCGCTTCTACAATGAGCAGTTCTTC. It specifies CATSRDRFYNEQFF. V gene TRBV15 combines with J gene TRBJ2-1; no definite D call. The CDR3 runs to 14 residues. Germline V gene sequence: CDR1 LNHNV, CDR2 YYDKDF (reference sequence). V was clipped by 0 bases and J by 3 bases, with 6 bases between them.

In DNA form, the CDR3 reads TGCGCCAGCAGCTTGGAATTCAGGTACCATCAGCCCCAGCATTTT. Encoded protein: CASSLEFRYHQPQHF. The rearrangement uses TRBV5-1 and TRBJ1-5, with no clear D. CDR3 length: 15 amino acids. V was trimmed by 0 bases and J by 5 bases, leaving 12 bases between them. Germline CDR1 and CDR2: SGHRS and YFSETQ.

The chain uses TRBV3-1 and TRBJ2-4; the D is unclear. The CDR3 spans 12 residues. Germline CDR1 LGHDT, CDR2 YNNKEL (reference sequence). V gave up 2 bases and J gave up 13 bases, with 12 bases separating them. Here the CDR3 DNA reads TGTGCCAGCAGCCAACCTCGGTTAGCCCAGTACTTC. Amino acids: CASSQPRLAQYF.

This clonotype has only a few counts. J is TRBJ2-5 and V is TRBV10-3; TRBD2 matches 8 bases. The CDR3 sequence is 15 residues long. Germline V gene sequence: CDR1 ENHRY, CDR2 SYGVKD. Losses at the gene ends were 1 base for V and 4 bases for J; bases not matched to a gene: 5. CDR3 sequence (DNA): TGTGCCATCAGTGAGTTACCGAGCGGGGGAGAGACCCAGTACTTC. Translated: CAISELPSGGETQYF.

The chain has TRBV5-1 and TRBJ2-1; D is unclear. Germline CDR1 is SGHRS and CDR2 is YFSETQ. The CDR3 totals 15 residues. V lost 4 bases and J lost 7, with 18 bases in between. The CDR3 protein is CASSPPRSMGNEQFF. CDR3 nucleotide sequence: TGCGCCAGCAGCCCCCCGCGGTCCATGGGAAATGAGCAGTTCTTC.

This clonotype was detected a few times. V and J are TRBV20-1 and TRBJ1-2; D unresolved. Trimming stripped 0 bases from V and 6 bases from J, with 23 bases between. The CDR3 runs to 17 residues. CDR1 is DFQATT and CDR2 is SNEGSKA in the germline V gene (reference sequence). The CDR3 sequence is CSARDARRDTIRDGYTF. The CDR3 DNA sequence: TGCAGTGCTAGAGATGCCCGCCGGGATACTATACGGGATGGCTACACCTTC.

Written as DNA, the CDR3 is TGTGCCAGCAGTTACTCCCTAGCGGGTGGCACAGATACGCAGTATTTT. It is translated as CASSYSLAGGTDTQYF. The chain recombines TRBV6-5 with TRBJ2-3; 8 bases align to TRBD2. CDR3 length: 16 residues. V was clipped by 0 bases and J by 1 base; unmatched bases: 3. Germline CDR1 reads MNHEY; CDR2 reads SVGAGI.

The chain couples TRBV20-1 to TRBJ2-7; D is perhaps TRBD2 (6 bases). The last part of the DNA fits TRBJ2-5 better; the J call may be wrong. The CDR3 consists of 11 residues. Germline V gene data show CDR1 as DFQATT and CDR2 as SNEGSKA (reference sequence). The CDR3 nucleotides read TGCAGTGTCCAACGGGGGGAGACCCAGTACTTC. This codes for CSVQRGETQYF.